One sample yielded the 26 T cell receptor beta chains listed below, sequenced in a study of shared clonotypes between healthy human individuals. The data were produced by immunoSEQ multiplex PCR, yet TCRdb's version contains in-frame clones alone and is incomplete. Counted here are 150,000 to 200,000 clones, about 68% occurring once; the ten biggest clones make up 8.5% to 12%. The specimen was memory CD4+ T cells sorted from blood. As for subset: CD45RA-negative fraction. The source is a man younger than 45 in good health.

The rearrangement links TRBV18 to TRBJ1-1, with a tentative D call TRBD1 (5 bases). The CDR3 is made up of 14 amino acids. Germline CDR1 reads KGHSH; CDR2 reads LQKENI. The V end lost 1 base, the J end lost 2 bases, and 8 bases lay between the germline ends. The CDR3: CASSPLDSNTEAFF. CDR3 coding DNA: TGTGCCAGCTCACCACTAGACAGCAACACTGAAGCTTTCTTT.

V usage is TRBV11-2 and J usage is TRBJ2-5; no clear D gene. This CDR3 has 16 amino acids. V lost 2 bases, J lost 2 bases, and 15 bases lay in between. Germline CDR1 SGHAT, CDR2 FQNNGV. CDR3 protein: CASSLLSRTDQETQYF. CDR3 bases: TGTGCCAGCAGCTTATTAAGCCGAACAGATCAAGAGACCCAGTACTTC.

The chain carries TRBV5-1 and TRBJ2-3; 8 bases match TRBD1. Losses at the gene ends were 3 bases for V and 1 base for J; bases not matched to a gene: 1. The CDR3 consists of 14 residues. Germline values: CDR1 SGHRS, CDR2 YFSETQ. CDR3 amino acids: CASSSTGGTDTQYF. The CDR3 nucleotides read TGCGCCAGCAGCTCGACAGGGGGCACAGATACGCAGTATTTT.

The CDR3 DNA reads as TGTGCCAGCTCACCAGGACGGCCCTATAGCAATCAGCCCCAGCATTTT. This codes for CASSPGRPYSNQPQHF. This sequence joins TRBV18 and TRBJ1-5; no clear D. Germline V gives CDR1 KGHSH, CDR2 LQKENI. With 2 bases removed from V and 0 bases from J, the gap between germline ends came to 11 bases. The CDR3 runs 16 residues.

This clone was counted only a few times. The chain uses TRBV2 and TRBJ2-5; the D gene is possibly TRBD2 (6 bases). Trimming removed 8 bases from V and 5 bases from J, with 15 bases in between. Per germline, CDR1 SNHLY and CDR2 FYNNEI. The CDR3 runs 13 residues. CDR3 in DNA: TGTGCCAGCCCCGGGCTAGCGAGCGAGACCCAGTACTTC. Encoded protein: CASPGLASETQYF.

The chain combines TRBV30 with TRBJ1-2; D gene ambiguous. This CDR3 has 12 amino acids. The ends were cut back, 8 bases at V and 4 bases at J, with 14 bases in the middle. CDR1 is GTSNPN and CDR2 is SVGIG in the germline V gene (reference sequence). In nucleotides, the CDR3 is TGTGCCGGCGGACGCCTGGGCTATGGCTACACCTTC. Residues: CAGGRLGYGYTF.

The chain couples TRBV4-3 to TRBJ2-3; TRBD2 agrees at 7 bases. The germline CDR1 and CDR2 sequences are LGHNA and YSLEER. V trimming: 1 base; J trimming: 2 bases; junction bases outside the gene matches: 6. CDR3 length: 16 amino acids. The CDR3 spells CASSQATGGFTDTQYF. In DNA form, the CDR3 reads TGCGCCAGCAGCCAAGCCACCGGGGGGTTCACAGATACGCAGTATTTT.

V is TRBV14 and J is TRBJ2-7; D perhaps matches TRBD2 (6 bases). Trimming removed 1 base from V and 6 bases from J, with 13 bases in between. Germline CDR1 and CDR2: SGHDN and FVKESK. The CDR3 sequence is 14 residues long. CDR3 region: CASSQVSPGVEQYF. The CDR3, as DNA: TGTGCCAGCAGCCAAGTCTCCCCGGGGGTCGAGCAGTACTTC. Filled out from reference TRBV14 and TRBJ2-7, the complete variable domain reads EAGVTQFPSHSVIEKGQTVTLRCDPISGHDNLYWYRRVMGKEIKFLLHFVKESKQDESGMPNNRFLAERTGGTYSTLKVQPAELEDSGVYFCASSQVSPGVEQYFGPGTRLTVT.

A few counts support this clone. The chain has TRBV11-1 and TRBJ1-2; 8 nucleotides align to TRBD1. The germline CDR1 and CDR2 sequences are SGHAT and FQDESV (reference sequence). CDR3 size: 16 residues. J was trimmed by 1 base and V by 5 bases; bases with no gene match: 9. The CDR3 reads CASSPSPGQDNYGYTF. The CDR3 DNA sequence: TGTGCCAGCAGCCCTAGCCCGGGACAGGATAACTATGGCTACACCTTC.

The V gene is TRBV18, the J gene TRBJ1-1; no clear D gene. Germline CDR1 and CDR2: KGHSH and LQKENI. Trimming removed 3 bases from V and 1 base from J, with 9 bases in between. The CDR3 contains 14 residues. The CDR3 reads CASSPSVRNTEAFF. The CDR3 bases are TGTGCCAGCTCACCTTCGGTACGGAACACTGAAGCTTTCTTT.

This clone turned up a few times. V is TRBV5-6 and J is TRBJ2-3; D is undetermined. CDR1 is SGHDT and CDR2 is YYEEEE in the germline V gene. The CDR3 extends over 17 amino acids. Trimming took 4 bases from V and 0 from J, leaving 18 bases between them. The CDR3 protein is CASSQKRAQASTDTQYF. CDR3 coding DNA: TGTGCCAGCAGCCAAAAAAGGGCCCAGGCTAGCACAGATACGCAGTATTTT.

Here the CDR3 reads CASSPLRGGELFF. The DNA of the CDR3 is TGTGCCAGCAGCCCCCTACGAGGCGGGGAGCTGTTTTTT. The chain uses TRBV7-6 and TRBJ2-2, with D hard to call. Deletions cut 5 bases from V and 7 bases from J, with 11 bases between. In germline, CDR1 is SGHVS, CDR2 FNYEAQ. There are 13 residues in the CDR3.

This clone occurred a few times. The rearrangement joins TRBV29-1 to TRBJ1-2, with 8 bases matching TRBD1. Per germline, CDR1 SQVTM and CDR2 ANQGSEA. V lost 7 bases to trimming and J lost 3 bases; unmatched junction nucleotides: 7. This CDR3 is 13 amino acids long. CDR3: CSAVGQGHYGYTF. The CDR3 DNA is TGCAGCGCTGTAGGACAGGGACACTATGGCTACACCTTC.

The chain recombines TRBV6-5 with TRBJ2-3, with unresolved D. CDR3 length: 12 amino acids. The germline V gene encodes CDR1 MNHEY and CDR2 SVGAGI. Trimming took 7 bases from V and 2 from J, leaving 7 bases between them. CDR3 sequence reads: CASKSDTDTQYF. The DNA for the CDR3 is TGTGCCAGCAAGAGTGACACAGATACGCAGTATTTT.

The CDR3 DNA follows: TGTGCCAGTAGTTCAACCGGGCGGGGGCAGCCCCAGCATTTT. This encodes CASSSTGRGQPQHF. The chain links TRBV19 to TRBJ1-5; maybe TRBD1 (5 bases). Germline-derived CDR1 and CDR2 are LNHDA and SQIVND (reference sequence). The length of the CDR3 is 14 residues. V lost 5 bases to trimming and J lost 7 bases, with 15 bases between them.

This CDR3 is CASSFRTGSQYF. CDR3 nucleotides: TGTGCCAGCAGTTTTCGGACAGGATCGCAGTACTTC. V and J are TRBV6-5 and TRBJ2-7, with 7 bases aligning to TRBD1. Germline loops: CDR1 MNHEY, CDR2 SVGAGI. CDR3 length: 12 amino acids. After removal of 4 bases from V and 9 bases from J, the junction contained 6 bases not matched to a gene.

The rearrangement links TRBV10-3 to TRBJ1-4; tentatively, D is TRBD1 (5 bases). CDR3 size: 15 residues. The germline CDR1 and CDR2 sequences are ENHRY and SYGVKD. The V gene lost 0 bases and the J gene lost 5 bases, with 10 bases spanning the gap. The CDR3 DNA sequence: TGTGCCATCAGTGAGTCAAGGGGACCGAATGAAAAACTGTTTTTT. It specifies CAISESRGPNEKLFF.

This chain connects TRBV27 to TRBJ1-5; possibly TRBD1 for D (6 bases). CDR3 length: 14 amino acids. The germline gives CDR1 MNHEY, CDR2 SMNVEV (reference sequence). With 6 bases removed from V and 3 bases from J, the gap between germline ends came to 12 bases. CDR3 in amino acids: CASSLQGDNQPQHF. The CDR3 nucleotides read TGTGCCAGCAGCCTACAGGGTGACAATCAGCCCCAGCATTTT.

The count of this clone is one. The genes are TRBV5-1 and TRBJ2-4; D gene uncertain. The germline gives CDR1 SGHRS, CDR2 YFSETQ. This CDR3 contains 17 residues. V dropped 4 bases and J dropped 1 base, with 18 bases sitting between them. CDR3 protein: CASSPRATMGAKNIQYF. CDR3 nucleotide sequence: TGCGCCAGCAGCCCCCGTGCCACCATGGGGGCCAAAAACATTCAGTACTTC.

V and J are TRBV2 and TRBJ2-1; D is undetermined. V lost 5 bases and J lost 0, with 11 bases in between. There are 15 residues in the CDR3. Germline V lookup: CDR1 SNHLY, CDR2 FYNNEI. In DNA form, the CDR3 reads TGTGCCAGCAGTCGAAATCCAAGCTCCTACAATGAGCAGTTCTTC. Its translation is CASSRNPSSYNEQFF. Using reference TRBV2 and TRBJ2-1 for the parts outside the CDR3, the full variable domain is EPEVTQTPSHQVTQMGQEVILRCVPISNHLYFYWYRQILGQKVEFLVSFYNNEISEKSEIFDDQFSVERPDGSNFTLKIRSTKLEDSAMYFCASSRNPSSYNEQFFGPGTRLTVL.

This clone was detected only a few times. The rearrangement links TRBV14 to TRBJ2-7; D ambiguous. Per germline, CDR1 SGHDN and CDR2 FVKESK. The CDR3 consists of 13 residues. The V end was cut by 1 base, the J end by 4 bases, with 8 bases between. The CDR3 sequence: CASSQGQPYEQYF. For the CDR3, the DNA is TGTGCCAGCAGCCAAGGACAACCATACGAGCAGTACTTC.

The CDR3 nucleotides read TGCAGCGTTGCGGCCAAGGGCGAAAAACTGTTTTTT. Encoded protein: CSVAAKGEKLFF. The chain uses TRBV29-1 and TRBJ1-4, with D unresolved. The V gene's germline CDR1 is SQVTM and CDR2 ANQGSEA. The CDR3 runs to 12 residues. V gave up 4 bases and J gave up 8 bases, with 11 bases separating them.

V usage is TRBV7-8 and J usage is TRBJ2-4, with 14 bases aligning to TRBD2. V shed 8 bases and J 0 bases; nucleotides not matched to a gene: 3. Germline V gene data show CDR1 as SGHVS and CDR2 as FQNEAQ. This CDR3 has 16 amino acids. The CDR3 here is CASGTSGRVAKNIQYF. In DNA, the CDR3 is TGTGCCAGCGGGACTAGCGGGAGAGTAGCCAAAAACATTCAGTACTTC.

The V gene is TRBV11-3, the J gene TRBJ2-5; perhaps D is TRBD1 or TRBD2 (5 bases each). Trimming shortened V by 2 bases and J by 7 bases, and 14 bases separated the two germline ends. Germline loops: CDR1 SGHNT, CDR2 YENEEA. CDR3 length equals 14 residues. CDR3 in amino acids: CASSLPGWGATQYF. DNA for the CDR3: TGTGCCAGCAGCTTACCGGGGTGGGGCGCGACCCAGTACTTC. The full variable domain, its missing parts supplied by reference TRBV11-3 and TRBJ2-5, is EAGVVQSPRYKIIEKKQPVAFWCNPISGHNTLYWYLQNLGQGPELLIRYENEEAVDDSQLPKDRFSAERLKGVDSTLKIQPAELGDSAVYLCASSLPGWGATQYFGPGTRLLVL.

The rearrangement joins TRBV28 to TRBJ2-7, with TRBD1 identical over 7 bases. The junction had 7 bases not matched to a gene; V was cut back by 2 bases and J by 6 bases. Germline CDR1 and CDR2: MDHEN and SYDVKM. The CDR3 is 14 residues long. CDR3: CASSLRGQTGEQYF. The CDR3 nucleotides read TGTGCCAGCAGTTTAAGGGGACAGACAGGCGAGCAGTACTTC.

This clone has just one count. The V call is TRBV7-2, the J call TRBJ2-7, with 12 bases identical to TRBD1. The junction had 6 bases not matched to a gene; V was cut back by 3 bases and J by 6 bases. Germline CDR1 and CDR2: SGHTA and FQGNSA. The CDR3 contains 15 residues. This CDR3 reads CASSFRDRGRREQYF. In nucleotides, the CDR3 is TGTGCCAGCAGCTTCCGGGACAGGGGGCGCCGCGAGCAGTACTTC. Supplemented by reference TRBV7-2 and TRBJ2-7, the full variable domain reads GAGVSQSPSNKVTEKGKDVELRCDPISGHTALYWYRQSLGQGLEFLIYFQGNSAPDKSGLPSDRFSAERTGGSVSTLTIQRTQQEDSAVYLCASSFRDRGRREQYFGPGTRLTVT.